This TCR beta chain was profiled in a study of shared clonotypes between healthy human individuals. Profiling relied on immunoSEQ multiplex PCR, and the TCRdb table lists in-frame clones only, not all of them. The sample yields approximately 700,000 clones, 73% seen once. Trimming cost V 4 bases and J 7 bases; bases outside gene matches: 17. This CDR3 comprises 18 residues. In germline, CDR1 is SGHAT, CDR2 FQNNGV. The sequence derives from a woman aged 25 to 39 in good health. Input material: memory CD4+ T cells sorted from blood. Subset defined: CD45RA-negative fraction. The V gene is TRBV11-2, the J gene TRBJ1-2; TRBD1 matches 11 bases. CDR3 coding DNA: TGTGCCAGCAGCTCCCCCGGGACAGGGGGGAGAACGGGTGGTGGCTACACCTTC. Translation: CASSSPGTGGRTGGGYTF.